This TCR beta chain originates from a study of blood T cell repertoires in COVID-19. Assay used: immunoSEQ multiplex PCR; TCRdb lists only in-frame clones, some missing. The data contain 95,000 to 110,000 clones, 89% of them singletons. The sequenced sample was peripheral blood. This clonotype was sampled from a woman between 55 and 75 years old with acute or convalescent COVID-19.

The CDR3 is CAISDHKAAGQGTDTQYF. The CDR3 DNA is TGTGCCATCAGTGACCATAAGGCGGCAGGGCAGGGCACAGATACGCAGTATTTT. The genes are TRBV10-3 and TRBJ2-3, with D maybe TRBD1 (5 bases). The CDR3 is made up of 18 amino acids. Germline V gene sequence: CDR1 ENHRY, CDR2 SYGVKD. The ends were cut back, 3 bases at V and 1 base at J, with 20 bases in the middle.